This T cell receptor (beta chain) originates from a study of PD-L1 blockade in urothelial cancer. Study-wide context: The researchers analyzed blood 3 weeks (second dose) and 6 weeks after treatment start. The median T cell count in blood samples was more than 110,000.

CDR1 is MNHNY, CDR2 SVGAGI, per germline (reference sequence). CDR3 length equals 15 residues. The V gene lost 0 bases and the J gene lost 5 bases, with 11 bases spanning the gap. The table came from immunoSEQ multiplex PCR; TCRdb's copy has only in-frame clones and leaves some out. The sample lists fewer than 75,000 clones; less than 90% were seen once. Sample: PBMCs, taken around atezolizumab (anti-PD-L1) treatment. The receptor was isolated from a man aged 65-85 years with urothelial cancer. The rearrangement links TRBV6-6 to TRBJ1-5; D is unclear. In DNA, the CDR3 is TGTGCCAGCAGTTACTCGATTACTCGGTATCAGCCCCAGCATTTT. Its protein product is CASSYSITRYQPQHF.